Listed below are T cell receptor beta chains from one sample, sequenced in a study of blood T cell repertoires in COVID-19. Libraries were prepared by immunoSEQ multiplex PCR; TCRdb keeps only in-frame clonotypes and omits some of them. The data hold about 120,000 clones, with roughly 89% observed a single time. Sequencing was done on a sample of peripheral blood. The origin of the receptors is a man in his forties with acute or convalescent COVID-19. The CDR3 runs from the conserved cysteine through the conserved F or W. The order of the fields is CDR3 length, J gene, D gene, clone size, V gene, CDR3 DNA, CDR3 protein. The D gene is left open where the match is weak. Size is omitted from some rows. Given values are once, few, many or a class for expanded clones.

14 | TRBJ1-6 | TRBD1 | - | TRBV27 | TGTGCCAGCAGTATTACAGGGGGCGCTTCACCCCTCCACTTT | CASSITGGASPLHF
13 | TRBJ2-3 | - | - | TRBV30 | TGTGCCTGGAGTAGGGGGGGTATAGATACGCAGTATTTT | CAWSRGGIDTQYF
14 | TRBJ1-5 | TRBD1 | - | TRBV6-6 | TGTGCCAGCAGCACCGGGACAGGCCGTCAGCCCCAGCATTTT | CASSTGTGRQPQHF
14 | TRBJ1-2 | TRBD1 | - | TRBV19 | TGTGCCAGTAGTATCCCAGGGGGATACTATGGCTACACCTTC | CASSIPGGYYGYTF
14 | TRBJ2-7 | - | once | TRBV30 | TGTGCCTGGAGGAAAAGGGAGGTGGGCTACGAGCAGTACTTC | CAWRKREVGYEQYF
13 | TRBJ2-7 | TRBD2 | - | TRBV5-4 | TGTGCCAGCAGCCGGACTAGCGGATACGAGCAGTACTTC | CASSRTSGYEQYF
15 | TRBJ2-1 | TRBD2 | - | TRBV10-3 | TGTGCCATCAGTGAGGTCAGCGGGAGGTCGAATGAGCAGTTCTTC | CAISEVSGRSNEQFF
14 | TRBJ2-7 | - | - | TRBV6-1 | TGTGCCAGCAGTGAAACAGCGGGCAGCTACGAGCAGTACTTC | CASSETAGSYEQYF
20 | TRBJ2-6 | - | once | TRBV4-2 | TGTGCCAGCAGCCAAGTCAGCCAGGGGTCCCTAAACTCTGGGGCCAACGTCCTGACTTTC | CASSQVSQGSLNSGANVLTF
13 | TRBJ2-3 | TRBD1 | - | TRBV5-8 | TGTGCCAGCAGTCGGGACAGGGGAGATACGCAGTATTTT | CASSRDRGDTQYF
14 | TRBJ1-1 | - | - | TRBV7-9 | TGTGCCAGCAGCCCCGGGATCAGCGGCCTTGAAGCTTTCTTT | CASSPGISGLEAFF
13 | TRBJ2-7 | TRBD1 | - | TRBV11-3 | TGTGCCAGCAGCTCCCAAACAGGGGGGGAGCAGTACTTC | CASSSQTGGEQYF
13 | TRBJ1-1 | - | - | TRBV4-3 | TGCGCCAGCAGCCAAGATCGGAGTGTCGAAGCTTTCTTT | CASSQDRSVEAFF
14 | TRBJ1-2 | - | - | TRBV3-1/TRBV3-2 | TGTGCCAGCAGCCTTCAGGGAAGCTTAGGTGGCTACACCTTC | CASSLQGSLGGYTF
14 | TRBJ1-4 | - | - | TRBV5-1 | TGCGCCAGCAGCAAGGACAGCCAAAATGAAAAACTGTTTTTT | CASSKDSQNEKLFF
15 | TRBJ2-7 | - | - | TRBV28 | TGTGCCAGCAGAACACAGGGTGGGGGTTCCTACGAGCAGTACTTC | CASRTQGGGSYEQYF
16 | TRBJ2-3 | TRBD2 | - | TRBV29-1 | TGCAGCGCGACTAGCGGGAGGGTACGTAGCACAGATACGCAGTATTTT | CSATSGRVRSTDTQYF
13 | TRBJ1-4 | - | - | TRBV5-1 | TGCGCCAGCAGCCGGAGCACTAATGACAAACTGTTTTTT | CASSRSTNDKLFF
15 | TRBJ2-1 | TRBD1 | once | TRBV28 | TGTGCCAGCACAAGGGAGGGACAGGGGGGACATGAGCAGTTCTTC | CASTREGQGGHEQFF
15 | TRBJ1-1 | - | - | TRBV28 | TGTGCCAGCAGTTTAATTCAGGGAGGGAACACTGAAGCTTTCTTT | CASSLIQGGNTEAFF
15 | TRBJ1-1 | TRBD1 | - | TRBV7-9 | TGTGCCAGCAGCGTACCGGGACAGGGCGACACTGAAGCTTTCTTT | CASSVPGQGDTEAFF
13 | TRBJ1-5 | - | - | TRBV19 | TGTGCCAGTAGTGGGACTATCAATCAGCCCCAGCATTTT | CASSGTINQPQHF
15 | TRBJ1-4 | - | - | TRBV4-1 | TGCGCCAGCAGCCAAGAACCAGGGTCATATGAAAAACTGTTTTTT | CASSQEPGSYEKLFF
12 | TRBJ2-7 | - | - | TRBV18 | TGTGCCAGCTCACCGGCTAGCTACGAGCAGTACTTC | CASSPASYEQYF
13 | TRBJ1-1 | - | few | TRBV6-5 | TGTGCCAGCATTTATCGGGGAGGGGGAACGGCTTTCTTT | CASIYRGGGTAFF
15 | TRBJ2-2 | - | - | TRBV6-6 | TGTGCCAGCAGTTACTCGGAGGGGAGTCCCGGGGAGCTGTTTTTT | CASSYSEGSPGELFF
15 | TRBJ2-5 | - | - | TRBV5-1 | TGCGCCAGCAGCTTGGGCGGGGTCCCCCAAGAGACCCAGTACTTC | CASSLGGVPQETQYF
13 | TRBJ2-2 | TRBD2 | - | TRBV19 | TGTGCCAGTAGGCGGGAGGATATCGGGGAGCTGTTTTTT | CASRREDIGELFF
15 | TRBJ1-6 | TRBD1 | - | TRBV7-2 | TGTGCCAGCAGCCCACAGGGGGGAGGGAATTCACCCCTCCACTTT | CASSPQGGGNSPLHF
13 | TRBJ2-7 | - | - | TRBV15 | TGTGCCACCAGCAGAGACAGGGTCCGCGAGCAGTACTTC | CATSRDRVREQYF
13 | TRBJ2-5 | - | few | TRBV2 | TGTGCCAGCACACCCGGACAGATAGAGACCCAGTACTTC | CASTPGQIETQYF
13 | TRBJ2-7 | - | - | TRBV2 | TGTGCCAGCAGTGTGGACAGAGCCTACGAGCAGTACTTC | CASSVDRAYEQYF